This T cell receptor beta chain was observed in a study of T cells in Graves' hyperthyroidism and ophthalmopathy. In this sample, this clonotype turned up many times. The CDR3 regions of TCR beta were amplified from RNA transcripts. A set of HTBI primers served as the primers for a first-round RT-PCR of the TCR CDR3. TCRdb used MiXCR to reprocess the multiplex PCR reads, holding one entry per CDR3 protein. The sample has about 740,000 distinct CDR3 sequences; less than 15% are singletons. Graves' hyperthyroidism was deemed stable given no ophthalmopathy progression within 18 months. Those patients with uncontrolled infection, other autoimmune disease, pregnancy or lactation were excluded. Thyroid ultrasound, orbital computed tomography, clinical symptoms, and serum thyroxine and TRAb underpinned diagnoses. This sample holds PBMCs from less than 11 ml fresh peripheral blood. Germline V gene sequence: CDR1 SGHVS, CDR2 FQNEAQ. The germline V and J ends were trimmed by 5 bases and 5 bases, with 16 bases remaining between them. CDR3 length: 14 residues.

The specimen was blood. This TCR derives from a woman aged 18-29 years with Graves' hyperthyroidism. The chain carries TRBV7-8 and TRBJ2-7; no definite D call. CDR3 protein: CASSPFWAAHEQYF. In DNA, the CDR3 is TGTGCCAGCAGCCCATTTTGGGCGGCTCACGAGCAGTACTTC.